This is a list of T cell receptor beta chains from one sample in a study of blood T cell repertoires in COVID-19. The protocol was immunoSEQ multiplex PCR, while the TCRdb copy is restricted to in-frame clones and leaves out a portion. The table lists 230,000 or so clones, about 80% of them singletons. The sequenced sample consisted of PBMCs or T cells enriched from blood (not recorded which). The origin of the receptors is a man aged 45 to 65 who had recovered from COVID-19. The CDR3 runs from the conserved cysteine through the conserved F or W. Fields, in order: clone size, D gene, J gene, V gene, CDR3 protein, CDR3 DNA. The D gene is left open where the match is weak. Size is omitted from some rows. Given values are once, few, many or a class for expanded clones.

clone size: -; D gene: -; J gene: TRBJ2-2; V gene: TRBV24-1; CDR3 protein: CATSDGGYGELFF; CDR3 DNA: TGTGCCACCAGTGATGGAGGGTACGGGGAGCTGTTTTTT
clone size: -; D gene: -; J gene: TRBJ1-6; V gene: TRBV20-1; CDR3 protein: CSAGAGGGNSPLHF; CDR3 DNA: TGCAGTGCTGGTGCCGGCGGTGGTAATTCACCCCTCCACTTT
clone size: -; D gene: -; J gene: TRBJ2-7; V gene: TRBV29-1; CDR3 protein: CSVGPRSTYEQYF; CDR3 DNA: TGCAGCGTTGGCCCCCGCTCTACCTACGAGCAGTACTTC
clone size: -; D gene: TRBD1; J gene: TRBJ1-1; V gene: TRBV4-1; CDR3 protein: CASSLDRGRTEAFF; CDR3 DNA: TGCGCCAGCAGCCTAGACAGGGGGAGGACTGAAGCTTTCTTT
clone size: -; D gene: TRBD2; J gene: TRBJ2-3; V gene: TRBV5-1; CDR3 protein: CASTRDLADTDTQYF; CDR3 DNA: TGCGCCAGCACCAGGGACCTAGCGGACACAGATACGCAGTATTTT
clone size: -; D gene: -; J gene: TRBJ1-1; V gene: TRBV3-1/TRBV3-2; CDR3 protein: CASSQPQGSTEAFF; CDR3 DNA: TGTGCCAGCAGCCAACCGCAGGGATCCACTGAAGCTTTCTTT
clone size: -; D gene: -; J gene: TRBJ1-1; V gene: TRBV4-1; CDR3 protein: CASSQGWLPGDTEAFF; CDR3 DNA: TGCGCCAGCAGCCAAGGGTGGCTCCCCGGGGACACTGAAGCTTTCTTT
clone size: once; D gene: -; J gene: TRBJ2-1; V gene: TRBV9; CDR3 protein: CASSVSDYADEQFF; CDR3 DNA: TGTGCCAGCAGCGTTTCGGACTACGCCGATGAGCAGTTCTTC
clone size: -; D gene: TRBD2; J gene: TRBJ2-1; V gene: TRBV10-3; CDR3 protein: CAIRDGRGSDEQFF; CDR3 DNA: TGTGCCATCAGGGACGGGAGGGGGAGCGATGAGCAGTTCTTC
clone size: -; D gene: -; J gene: TRBJ1-1; V gene: TRBV6-2/TRBV6-3; CDR3 protein: CASSPRGGVNTEAFF; CDR3 DNA: TGTGCCAGCAGTCCCCGGGGAGGTGTGAACACTGAAGCTTTCTTT
clone size: -; D gene: -; J gene: TRBJ2-7; V gene: TRBV19; CDR3 protein: CASSTRGLSSYEQYF; CDR3 DNA: TGTGCCAGTAGTACAAGGGGACTCAGCTCCTACGAGCAGTACTTC
clone size: -; D gene: TRBD1; J gene: TRBJ1-1; V gene: TRBV10-1; CDR3 protein: CASRRDRGSPEAFF; CDR3 DNA: TGCGCCAGCAGAAGGGACAGGGGGTCCCCTGAAGCTTTCTTT
clone size: few; D gene: -; J gene: TRBJ1-6; V gene: TRBV2; CDR3 protein: CASSRTVGDSPLHF; CDR3 DNA: TGTGCCAGCAGTAGGACAGTTGGAGATTCACCCCTCCACTTT
clone size: -; D gene: -; J gene: TRBJ2-5; V gene: TRBV25-1; CDR3 protein: CASSGRQRPGETQYF; CDR3 DNA: TGTGCCAGCAGTGGGAGACAAAGACCGGGGGAGACCCAGTACTTC
clone size: medium-sized; D gene: -; J gene: TRBJ2-1; V gene: TRBV9; CDR3 protein: CASSLALGNEQFF; CDR3 DNA: TGTGCCAGCAGTCTAGCGCTAGGCAATGAGCAGTTCTTC
clone size: -; D gene: TRBD1; J gene: TRBJ2-2; V gene: TRBV11-2; CDR3 protein: CASSSTGTGISTGELFF; CDR3 DNA: TGTGCCAGCAGCTCAACCGGGACAGGGATCTCCACCGGGGAGCTGTTTTTT
clone size: -; D gene: TRBD2; J gene: TRBJ2-3; V gene: TRBV6-5; CDR3 protein: CASILQTSGVGTQYF; CDR3 DNA: TGTGCCAGCATCCTGCAGACTAGCGGCGTGGGTACGCAGTATTTT
clone size: -; D gene: TRBD1; J gene: TRBJ1-4; V gene: TRBV27; CDR3 protein: CASSLSRGLEKLFF; CDR3 DNA: TGTGCCAGCAGTTTAAGCAGGGGGCTTGAAAAACTGTTTTTT
clone size: -; D gene: -; J gene: TRBJ1-5; V gene: TRBV2; CDR3 protein: CASTRQFSNQPQHF; CDR3 DNA: TGTGCCAGCACTAGACAGTTTAGCAATCAGCCCCAGCATTTT
clone size: -; D gene: TRBD1; J gene: TRBJ1-5; V gene: TRBV6-2/TRBV6-3; CDR3 protein: CASSTPGQGAGGNQPQHF; CDR3 DNA: TGTGCCAGCAGCACGCCGGGACAGGGGGCAGGGGGCAATCAGCCCCAGCATTTT
clone size: -; D gene: -; J gene: TRBJ1-2; V gene: TRBV10-2; CDR3 protein: CASTGGFDGYTF; CDR3 DNA: TGCGCCAGCACGGGGGGGTTCGATGGCTACACCTTC
clone size: -; D gene: -; J gene: TRBJ1-5; V gene: TRBV19; CDR3 protein: CASSRDFNQPQHF; CDR3 DNA: TGTGCCAGTAGTCGGGACTTCAATCAGCCCCAGCATTTT
clone size: -; D gene: -; J gene: TRBJ2-6; V gene: TRBV7-3; CDR3 protein: CASSLIARVGSGANVLTF; CDR3 DNA: TGTGCCAGCAGCTTAATTGCCAGGGTAGGCTCTGGGGCCAACGTCCTGACTTTC
clone size: -; D gene: -; J gene: TRBJ1-1; V gene: TRBV27; CDR3 protein: CASSSVSGANTEAFF; CDR3 DNA: TGTGCCAGCAGTTCGGTCTCAGGCGCGAACACTGAAGCTTTCTTT
clone size: -; D gene: TRBD1; J gene: TRBJ1-2; V gene: TRBV5-1; CDR3 protein: CASSGQGAYGYTF; CDR3 DNA: TGCGCCAGCAGCGGACAGGGGGCATATGGCTACACCTTC
clone size: -; D gene: TRBD1; J gene: TRBJ1-5; V gene: TRBV12-5; CDR3 protein: CASGPGQGRGINQPQHF; CDR3 DNA: TGTGCTAGTGGTCCGGGACAGGGGAGGGGGATCAATCAGCCCCAGCATTTT
clone size: -; D gene: -; J gene: TRBJ2-1; V gene: TRBV4-2; CDR3 protein: CASSQMAGSRGYNEQFF; CDR3 DNA: TGTGCCAGCAGCCAGATGGCAGGAAGCAGGGGTTACAATGAGCAGTTCTTC